This TCR beta chain came from a study of human T cells and chemical hapten exposure. Individual cDNA molecules received unique molecular identifiers in the library. How the authors handled the data: Sequenced samples showed a median of approximately 96,000 TCRs each, with counts running from around 20,000 to 690,000. TCRdb ran MiXCR on the reads and lists one entry per CDR3 protein. These V and J calls are TCRdb output, not the study's own analysis. The sample holds roughly 120,000 distinct CDR3 sequences; 6.5% to 10% are singletons and the top ten take about 1.4%. Remarks on this clonotype: A read error may be the cause here, since a much bigger clone is one base away.

V was trimmed by 1 base and J by 5 bases, leaving 2 bases between them. In germline, CDR1 is SGHNT, CDR2 YYREEE (reference sequence). This CDR3 is built from 11 residues. Total RNA extraction was carried out from unfractionated whole blood. Sequenced material: whole blood. The rearrangement links TRBV5-4 to TRBJ2-3; D gene unclear. The TCR sequence derives from a human donor in good health. Some clones in this sample may be carry-over from other donors' samples. CDR3 nucleotides: TGTGCCAGCAGCTTGCAAGATACGCAGTATTTT. Translation: CASSLQDTQYF.